The present T cell receptor beta chain was sequenced within a study of PD-L1 blockade in urothelial cancer. Looking at the study overall: Male sex and bladder-origin urothelial cancer were recorded for about 90% of the roughly 30 patients. Patients arrived having already received 0 to 3 prior chemotherapy regimens. Blood gave a median approximately 150,000 T cells.

TCRdb keeps only in-frame clones here, not all; method: immunoSEQ multiplex PCR. This sample has 35,000 to 40,000 clones; around four fifths occur once, and the top ten carry nearly 15%. The CDR3 contains 15 residues. Looked up from germline, CDR1 is MNHEY and CDR2 is SMNVEV (reference sequence). V lost 2 bases and J 1 base, leaving 12 bases between the germline ends. Indicated time point: pretreatment peripheral blood. A word on this clone: Antigen unknown.

Points from the study as a whole: At 3 weeks on treatment, tumor-associated clones expanded more with durable benefit.

Material: PBMCs, obtained around atezolizumab (anti-PD-L1) treatment. The sequence derives from a man of 80 years or more with urothelial cancer. This chain connects TRBV27 to TRBJ2-7; maybe TRBD2 (6 bases). The CDR3 DNA sequence: TGTGCCAGCAGTTTACAACCCGGGACTTCCTACGAGCAGTACTTC. Translated, it gives CASSLQPGTSYEQYF.